This TCR beta chain emerged from a study of liver allograft versus peripheral blood T cells (dated by TCRdb to between 2020 and 2021). For context, the study as a whole: T cell receptor repertoires present within transplanted livers were compared with repertoires in the peripheral blood of liver transplant recipients.

The sequencer listed for this sample is Illumina MiSeq. TCRdb's own reprocessing of the public reads used fastp at Q25 and MiXCR and kept productive beta chains. Every entry covers one CDR3 protein and lists the most common genes and DNA from its rows. The sample data list thousands of distinct CDR3 sequences, and roughly a sixth of these were observed just once. The ten largest clones represent around 60% of the sample. Study-level results and caveats: T cell receptor repertoires inside liver allografts were reported to differ from those detected in peripheral blood.

Concerning this clonotype itself: Its binding antigen is unknown. Per-base qualities were not stored, and no clone one base away is much larger.

The germline V gene supplies CDR1 MDHEN and CDR2 SYDVKM. Germline trimming amounts to 6 bases on V and 5 bases on J, with 0 as the count of junction bases outside the gene matches. Inclusive of the bounding cysteine and phenylalanine, the CDR3 is 13 residues long. Solely the CDR3 DNA is kept, with 39 bases framed from the first base. The TCR comes from a human patient who had a liver transplant. After transplantation, some T cells may belong to the graft donor instead of the recipient. The chain couples TRBV28 to TRBJ2-1, with 11 middle bases fitting TRBD2. Here is the DNA: TGTGCCAGCAGACTAGCGGGGGACAATGAGCAGTTCTTC. The encoded protein is CASRLAGDNEQFF.